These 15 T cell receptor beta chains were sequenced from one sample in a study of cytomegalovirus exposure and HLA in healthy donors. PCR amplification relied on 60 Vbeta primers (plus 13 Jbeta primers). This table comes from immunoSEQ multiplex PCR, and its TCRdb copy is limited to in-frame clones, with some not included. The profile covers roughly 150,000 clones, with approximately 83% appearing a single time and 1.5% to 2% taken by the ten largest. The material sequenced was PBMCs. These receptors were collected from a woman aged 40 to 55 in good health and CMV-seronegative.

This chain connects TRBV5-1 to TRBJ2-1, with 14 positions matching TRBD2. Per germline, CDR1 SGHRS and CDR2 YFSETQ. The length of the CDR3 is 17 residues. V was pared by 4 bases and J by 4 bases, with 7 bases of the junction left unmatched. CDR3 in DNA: TGCGCCAGCAGCCTAGGACTAGCGGGAGGTGGGTACAATGAGCAGTTCTTC. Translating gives CASSLGLAGGGYNEQFF.

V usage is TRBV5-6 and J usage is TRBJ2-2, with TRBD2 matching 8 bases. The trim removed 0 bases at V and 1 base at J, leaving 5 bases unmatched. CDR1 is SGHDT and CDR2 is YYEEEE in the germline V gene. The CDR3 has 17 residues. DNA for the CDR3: TGTGCCAGCAGCTTGGAAGGGGCGGGGGGGAACACCGGGGAGCTGTTTTTT. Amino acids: CASSLEGAGGNTGELFF.

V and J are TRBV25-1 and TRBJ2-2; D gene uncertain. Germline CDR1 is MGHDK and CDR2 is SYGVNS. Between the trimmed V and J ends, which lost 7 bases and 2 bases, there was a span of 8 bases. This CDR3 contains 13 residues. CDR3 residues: CASTPRNTGELFF. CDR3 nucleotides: TGTGCCAGCACCCCCCGTAACACCGGGGAGCTGTTTTTT.

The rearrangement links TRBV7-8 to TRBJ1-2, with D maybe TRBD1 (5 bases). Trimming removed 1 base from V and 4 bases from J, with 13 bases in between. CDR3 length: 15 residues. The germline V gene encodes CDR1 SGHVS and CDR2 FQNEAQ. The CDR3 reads CASSLVSSGGYGYTF. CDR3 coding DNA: TGTGCCAGCAGCTTAGTGTCCAGCGGGGGCTATGGCTACACCTTC.

The CDR3 reads CASSYDSGWNSPLHF. The CDR3 DNA sequence: TGTGCCAGCAGTTACGACTCGGGGTGGAATTCACCCCTCCACTTT. The gene calls are TRBV6-5 and TRBJ1-6; D ambiguous. The germline CDR1 and CDR2 sequences are MNHEY and SVGAGI. V shed 2 bases and J shed 7 bases, with 12 bases lying between them. The CDR3 has 15 residues.

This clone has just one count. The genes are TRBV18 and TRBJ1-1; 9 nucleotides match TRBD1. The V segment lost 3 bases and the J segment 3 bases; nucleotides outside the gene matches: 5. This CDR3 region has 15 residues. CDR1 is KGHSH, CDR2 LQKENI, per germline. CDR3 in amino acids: CASSPYRGLDTEAFF. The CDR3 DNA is TGTGCCAGCTCACCCTACAGGGGGCTCGACACTGAAGCTTTCTTT.

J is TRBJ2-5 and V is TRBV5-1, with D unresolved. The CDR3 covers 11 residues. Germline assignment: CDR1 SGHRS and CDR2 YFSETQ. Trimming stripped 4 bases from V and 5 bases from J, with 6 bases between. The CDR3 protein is CASSLLETQYF. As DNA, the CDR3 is TGCGCCAGCAGCCTTCTGGAGACCCAGTACTTC. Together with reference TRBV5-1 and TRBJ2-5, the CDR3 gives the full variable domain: KAGVTQTPRYLIKTRGQQVTLSCSPISGHRSVSWYQQTPGQGLQFLFEYFSETQRNKGNFPGRFSGRQFSNSRSEMNVSTLELGDSALYLCASSLLETQYFGPGTRLLVL.

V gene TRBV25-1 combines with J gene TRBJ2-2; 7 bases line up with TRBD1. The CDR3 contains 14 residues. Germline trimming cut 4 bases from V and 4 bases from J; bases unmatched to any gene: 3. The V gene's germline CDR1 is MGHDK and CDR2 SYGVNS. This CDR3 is CASSVTGATGELFF. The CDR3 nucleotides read TGTGCCAGCAGTGTAACAGGGGCCACCGGGGAGCTGTTTTTT.

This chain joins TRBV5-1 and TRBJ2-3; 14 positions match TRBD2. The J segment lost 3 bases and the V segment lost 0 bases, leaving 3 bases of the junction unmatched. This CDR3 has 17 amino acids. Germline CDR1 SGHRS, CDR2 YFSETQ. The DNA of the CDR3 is TGCGCCAGCAGCTTGGGGACTAGCGGGGGGATGACAGATACGCAGTATTTT. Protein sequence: CASSLGTSGGMTDTQYF. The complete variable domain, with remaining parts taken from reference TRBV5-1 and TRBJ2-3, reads KAGVTQTPRYLIKTRGQQVTLSCSPISGHRSVSWYQQTPGQGLQFLFEYFSETQRNKGNFPGRFSGRQFSNSRSEMNVSTLELGDSALYLCASSLGTSGGMTDTQYFGPGTRLTVL.

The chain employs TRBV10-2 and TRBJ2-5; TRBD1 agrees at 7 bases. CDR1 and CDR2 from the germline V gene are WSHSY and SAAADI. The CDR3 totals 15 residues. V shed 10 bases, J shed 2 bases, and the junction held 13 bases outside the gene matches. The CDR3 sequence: CATMNPGTAQETQYF. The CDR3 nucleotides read TGCGCCACTATGAATCCTGGGACAGCACAAGAGACCCAGTACTTC.

The CDR3 sequence: CASRQGGYGYTF. In DNA, the CDR3 is TGCGCCAGCCGCCAGGGTGGCTATGGCTACACCTTC. The rearrangement joins TRBV10-2 to TRBJ1-2, with D tentatively TRBD1 (5 bases). V lost 8 bases, J lost 4 bases, and 11 bases lay in between. Germline CDR1 reads WSHSY; CDR2 reads SAAADI. This CDR3 spans 12 amino acids.

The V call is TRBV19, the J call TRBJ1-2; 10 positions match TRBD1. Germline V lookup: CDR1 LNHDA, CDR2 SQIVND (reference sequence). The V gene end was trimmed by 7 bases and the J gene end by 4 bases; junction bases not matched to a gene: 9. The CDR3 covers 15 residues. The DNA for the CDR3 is TGTGCCAGTAATTGGGACAGGGGATCTCGCTATGGCTACACCTTC. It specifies CASNWDRGSRYGYTF.

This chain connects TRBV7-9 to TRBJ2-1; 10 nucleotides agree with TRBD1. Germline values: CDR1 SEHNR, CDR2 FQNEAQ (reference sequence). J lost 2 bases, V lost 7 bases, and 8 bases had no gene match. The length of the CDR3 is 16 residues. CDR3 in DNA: TGTGCCAGCATCGTATTGGACAGGGGGGCCTACAATGAGCAGTTCTTC. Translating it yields CASIVLDRGAYNEQFF.

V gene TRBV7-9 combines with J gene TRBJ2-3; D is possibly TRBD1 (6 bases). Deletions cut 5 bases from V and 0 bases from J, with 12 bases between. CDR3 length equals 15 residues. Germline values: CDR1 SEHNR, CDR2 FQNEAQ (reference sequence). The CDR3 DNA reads TGTGCCAGCAGCCTACACAGGGCTAGCACAGATACGCAGTATTTT. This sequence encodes CASSLHRASTDTQYF.

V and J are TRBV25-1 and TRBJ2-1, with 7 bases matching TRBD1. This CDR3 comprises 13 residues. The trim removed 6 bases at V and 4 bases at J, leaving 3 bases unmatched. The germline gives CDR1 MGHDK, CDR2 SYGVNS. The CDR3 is CASRRDSYNEQFF. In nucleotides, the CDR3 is TGTGCCAGCAGGAGGGACAGTTACAATGAGCAGTTCTTC.